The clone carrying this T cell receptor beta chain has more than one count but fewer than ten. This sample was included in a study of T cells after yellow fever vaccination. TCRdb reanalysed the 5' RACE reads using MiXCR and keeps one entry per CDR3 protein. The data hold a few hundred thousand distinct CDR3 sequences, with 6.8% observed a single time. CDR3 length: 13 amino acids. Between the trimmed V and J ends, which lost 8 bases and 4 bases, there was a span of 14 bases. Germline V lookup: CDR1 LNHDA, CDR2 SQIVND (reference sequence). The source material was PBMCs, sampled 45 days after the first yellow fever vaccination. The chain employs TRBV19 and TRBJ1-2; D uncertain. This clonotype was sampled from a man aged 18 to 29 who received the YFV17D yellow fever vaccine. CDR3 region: CASLDRGRYGYTF. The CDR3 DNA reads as TGTGCCAGTTTGGATCGGGGTCGCTATGGCTACACCTTC.